Listed here are 13 T cell receptor beta chains from one sample, sequenced in a study of neoadjuvant nivolumab and ipilimumab in lung cancer (dated by TCRdb to between 2020 and 2021). The time point label, as the study defines it: at surgical resection after neoadjuvant nivolumab +/- ipilimumab. Library construction relied on the immunoSEQ multiplex PCR assay. The clones in this table, taken by TCRdb from immuneACCESS, are in-frame only. Not every clone is retained; where verified, under half of the shortfall comes from an unresolved V gene, and the cause of the rest is unknown. The sample yields 25,000 to 35,000 clones; more than 85% were counted once. Of the sample, under 2.5% falls within the top ten clones. This material consisted of peripheral blood, taken after neoadjuvant nivolumab, alone or with ipilimumab, at or shortly before surgery. These receptors were obtained from an adult with non-small cell lung cancer.

The J gene is TRBJ1-1, the V gene TRBV29-1, with D possibly matching TRBD1 (5 bases). CDR1 SQVTM and CDR2 ANQGSEA come from the germline V gene. Deletions cut 6 bases from V and 1 base from J, with 15 bases between. This CDR3 region has 14 residues. This chain's CDR3 is CSVARIGQNTEAFF. CDR3 coding DNA: TGCAGCGTCGCTCGGATTGGACAGAACACTGAAGCTTTCTTT.

J is TRBJ2-5 and V is TRBV18, with D possibly matching TRBD2 (6 bases). This CDR3 has 14 residues. From germline, CDR1 is KGHSH and CDR2 LQKENI. V was cut by 0 bases and J by 5 bases, with 10 bases left in between. CDR3 DNA sequence: TGTGCCAGCTCACCACCGGGGAGGTCGGAGACCCAGTACTTC. It translates to CASSPPGRSETQYF.

This rearrangement joins TRBV14 to TRBJ2-5, with D perhaps matching TRBD2 (6 bases). Germline CDR1 is SGHDN and CDR2 is FVKESK. Deletions cut 4 bases from V and 2 bases from J, with 17 bases between. The CDR3 spans 16 residues. This CDR3 is CASSRFLAEPQETQYF. In DNA, the CDR3 is TGTGCCAGCAGCCGGTTCTTAGCGGAGCCACAAGAGACCCAGTACTTC.

This clone was picked up one time. This sequence joins TRBV5-1 and TRBJ1-1, with D hard to call. Between the trimmed V and J ends, which lost 0 bases and 1 base, there was a span of 16 bases. This CDR3 has 17 amino acids. Germline V gene data show CDR1 as SGHRS and CDR2 as YFSETQ. The CDR3 DNA reads TGCGCCAGCAGCTTGGGGGTCTTACTAGGAGGGAACACTGAAGCTTTCTTT. Its protein product is CASSLGVLLGGNTEAFF. The variable domain in full, with the rest retrieved from reference TRBV5-1 and TRBJ1-1, is KAGVTQTPRYLIKTRGQQVTLSCSPISGHRSVSWYQQTPGQGLQFLFEYFSETQRNKGNFPGRFSGRQFSNSRSEMNVSTLELGDSALYLCASSLGVLLGGNTEAFFGQGTRLTVV.

The chain is built from TRBV7-2 and TRBJ2-4; D is perhaps TRBD2 (6 bases). The CDR3 runs to 14 residues. V shed 3 bases and J shed 8 bases, with 14 bases lying between them. Per germline, CDR1 SGHTA and CDR2 FQGNSA. The CDR3 sequence is CASSFRDSRDIQYF. For the CDR3, the DNA is TGTGCCAGCAGCTTCCGGGACTCCCGGGACATTCAGTACTTC.

The V call is TRBV7-2, the J call TRBJ2-7; D remains ambiguous. V dropped 6 bases and J dropped 2 bases, with 8 bases sitting between them. CDR1 and CDR2 from the germline V gene are SGHTA and FQGNSA. The CDR3 sequence is 12 residues long. The CDR3 DNA reads TGTGCCAGCAGGGGTGGCACCTACGAGCAGTACTTC. Amino acid sequence: CASRGGTYEQYF.

The CDR3 here is CTSSQEWADLLETQYF. The CDR3 nucleotides are TGCACCAGCAGCCAAGAGTGGGCGGACCTATTGGAGACCCAGTACTTC. The gene calls are TRBV1 and TRBJ2-5. TRBV1 is tagged as a pseudogene. The CDR3 extends over 16 amino acids.

V gene TRBV10-3 combines with J gene TRBJ2-2, with D tentatively TRBD1 (6 bases). V dropped 2 bases and J dropped 2 bases, with 12 bases sitting between them. The germline V gene has CDR1 ENHRY and CDR2 SYGVKD. This CDR3 region has 16 residues. CDR3 sequence reads: CAISEIGRGNTGELFF. The CDR3 region has the DNA TGTGCCATCAGTGAGATAGGCAGGGGAAACACCGGGGAGCTGTTTTTT.

The V call is TRBV6-1, the J call TRBJ1-5; 7 positions agree with TRBD1. The CDR3 runs to 13 residues. Germline CDR1 reads MNHNS; CDR2 reads SASEGT. Germline trimming cut 8 bases from V and 4 bases from J; bases unmatched to any gene: 5. The CDR3 here is CASLGQINQPQHF. Here the CDR3 DNA reads TGTGCCAGCCTGGGACAGATTAATCAGCCCCAGCATTTT.

The chain has TRBV5-1 and TRBJ2-2; D possibly corresponds to TRBD1 (5 bases). CDR3 length: 15 amino acids. Germline CDR1 is SGHRS and CDR2 is YFSETQ. The germline V and J ends were trimmed by 4 bases and 5 bases, with 15 bases remaining between them. The CDR3 DNA follows: TGCGCCAGCAGCCAGGACACTCCACGGACCGGGGAGCTGTTTTTT. It yields the protein CASSQDTPRTGELFF.

This chain links TRBV6-5 with TRBJ2-7; 7 nucleotides agree with TRBD1. Germline V gene sequence: CDR1 MNHEY, CDR2 SVGAGI. The length of the CDR3 is 14 residues. V lost 2 bases and J lost 3; bases outside the gene matches: 4. CDR3 protein: CASSYIDRDYEQYF. The CDR3 coding sequence is TGTGCCAGCAGTTACATTGACAGGGACTACGAGCAGTACTTC.

The genes are TRBV11-2 and TRBJ1-1; no clear D gene. The CDR3 loop spans 14 amino acids. The germline V gene has CDR1 SGHAT and CDR2 FQNNGV. Trimming took off 6 bases at V and 4 bases at J, with 15 bases between the two ends. This chain's CDR3 is CASSPAGRVTEAFF. The DNA of the CDR3 is TGTGCCAGCAGTCCCGCGGGTCGGGTCACTGAAGCTTTCTTT.

This chain uses TRBV5-1 with TRBJ2-1, with 11 bases lining up with TRBD2. The CDR3 spans 16 residues. Germline loops: CDR1 SGHRS, CDR2 YFSETQ. V shed 7 bases, J shed 10 bases, and the junction held 16 bases outside the gene matches. For the CDR3, the DNA is TGCGCCAGCCGGCCCTCGGGTAGCGGGAGGGCCGGGGAGCAGTTCTTC. Protein product: CASRPSGSGRAGEQFF. The complete variable domain, with remaining parts taken from reference TRBV5-1 and TRBJ2-1, reads KAGVTQTPRYLIKTRGQQVTLSCSPISGHRSVSWYQQTPGQGLQFLFEYFSETQRNKGNFPGRFSGRQFSNSRSEMNVSTLELGDSALYLCASRPSGSGRAGEQFFGPGTRLTVL.